The subject of this entry is one T cell receptor beta chain. A second PCR, run for about 6 to 11 cycles, used a sample-barcoded 5' primer plus a J-beta primer mix. Sequencing yielded, for each sample, at least 3 million paired-end reads carrying CDR3. TCRdb re-called the 5' RACE reads through MiXCR, storing one row per CDR3 protein. The data contain around 1.1 million distinct CDR3 sequences, roughly two fifths of them singletons. The sample originates from a study of blood T cells in healthy people across ages. Each sample yielded at least 7 million isolated PBMCs. There were at least 6 micrograms of total RNA extracted from every sample. The specimen was blood. The sequence was obtained from a man between 18 and 29 years old in good health.

The chain's CDR3 is CASSARGGLHTEAFF. In nucleotides, the CDR3 is TGTGCCAGCAGCGCCCGAGGGGGCCTCCACACTGAAGCTTTCTTT. The V gene is TRBV13, the J gene TRBJ1-1, with TRBD1 identical over 7 bases. Germline CDR1 PRHDT, CDR2 FYEKMQ (reference sequence). The V gene end was trimmed by 5 bases and the J gene end by 3 bases; junction bases not matched to a gene: 9. There are 15 residues in the CDR3. Filled out from reference TRBV13 and TRBJ1-1, the complete variable domain reads AAGVIQSPRHLIKEKRETATLKCYPIPRHDTVYWYQQGPGQDPQFLISFYEKMQSDKGSIPDRFSAQQFSDYHSELNMSSLELGDSALYFCASSARGGLHTEAFFGQGTRLTVV.